The source of this T cell receptor (beta chain) is a study of blood T cell repertoires in COVID-19 (dated by TCRdb to 2020 to 2022). Describing the broader study: Collaborator samples came from the United States, Italy and Spain and covered acute and convalescent phases of COVID-19. The material from the prospective study consisted of cDNA or gDNA derived from T cells, B-cell-depleted T cells, or PBMCs. The dataset comprised deeply sampled blood TCRbeta repertoires from subjects exposed to, actively infected with, or recovered from COVID-19. A freely available public database, intended as a resource for researchers studying the immune response to SARS-CoV-2, is where the repertoires were released. Samples came from the ongoing ImmuneRACE study (first 160 participants) plus 1,254 subjects from 6 global collaborators. Nearly every sample came with metadata listing a de-identified subject ID, COVID-19 status, age in years and sex. Where HLA class I and class II types were available, the types were taken from metadata supplied by the sample provider, not from assay-based typing.

In the prospective study, participants were about 18 to 95 years old, resided in about 25 geographic areas of the United States, and were enrolled through a virtual design. In the prospective study, participants were assigned to cohorts based on the clinical history participants reported in a screening survey and a study questionnaire. In the prospective study, mobile phlebotomists collected whole blood, serum and a nasopharyngeal or oropharyngeal swab from each participant. Additional blood draws and questionnaires over a 2-month period could optionally be provided by prospective study participants. Prospective study blood samples were shipped either frozen or at room temperature before DNA extraction. Study-wide findings and limitations: How much clinical and demographic metadata was included differed by source and by participant, and the metadata was provided uncurated.

Trimmed from V: 8 bases; trimmed from J: 1 base; junction bases lacking a gene match: 6. For CDR1 and CDR2, the germline V gene (reference sequence) lists LNHDA and SQIVND. The CDR3 starts with the cysteine, ends with the phenylalanine, and has 15 residues. The sequence is cut down to CDR3 DNA, 45 bases in frame from base 1. TCRbeta CDR3 regions were amplified from genomic DNA using the immunoSEQ Assay, a bias-controlled multiplex PCR. The authors' pipeline ran thus. The number of nucleated cells in each sample was estimated from the amplification of reference gene primers within the assay. Sequence reads were collapsed and filtered to measure the absolute abundance of every unique TCRbeta CDR3 rearrangement. Productive Simpson clonality was computed per sample as the square root of Simpson's diversity index over productive rearrangements. Not all clones reach the TCRdb copy of this immuneACCESS table, which keeps in-frame sequences only. Checked studies attribute under half of the gap to unresolved V genes and leave the rest unexplained. That table supplies the V and J calls and clone size; D and trimming were determined from the DNA. The sample contains about 260,000 clones, 84% of them found a single time. Together, the top ten hold about 4% of the sample.

Turning to this clone: Its antigen is not yet known. Within one base of it there is no much larger clone, and no base qualities were kept.

The chain employs TRBV19 and TRBJ1-5, and TRBD1 aligns with 9 junction nucleotides. This TCR was recovered from a man aged 30 to 45 with acute COVID-19. Sequencing used PBMCs or T cells enriched from blood (not recorded which). The DNA reads as follows: TGTGCCAGTGGCTCCGGGACAGGGAGCAATCAGCCCCAGCATTTT. This is translated as CASGSGTGSNQPQHF. This CDR3, with the reference TRBV19 and TRBJ1-5 proteins standing in past its ends, gives the full variable domain DGGITQSPKYLFRKEGQNVTLSCEQNLNHDAMYWYRQDPGQGLRLIYYSQIVNDFQKGDIAEGYSVSREKKESFPLTVTSAQKNPTAFYLCASGSGTGSNQPQHFGDGTRLSIL.